What follows describes a single T cell receptor (beta chain). Its matching antigen is unknown. This entry belongs to a study of cytomegalovirus exposure and HLA in healthy donors. Overall study context: Earlier, 117 million unique TCR beta sequences were recovered from 200 million or so T cells by an analysis.

Germline V gives CDR1 MNHEY, CDR2 SVGAGI. The V gene lost 5 bases and the J gene lost 5 bases, with 15 bases spanning the gap. The CDR3 totals 14 residues. Researchers ran the PCR with 60 Vbeta and 13 Jbeta primers. TCRdb's copy holds only in-frame clones and misses some; the assay was immunoSEQ multiplex PCR. The table shows around 150,000 clones, with 70% to 80% occurring only once. Study-wide results and limits: The HLA-A and HLA-B alleles of most subjects were reportedly predicted accurately from TCR beta sequences.

V and J are TRBV6-5 and TRBJ2-5; possibly TRBD2 for D (5 bases). The sequence was collected from a man aged 30 to 45 in good health and CMV-seropositive. Sequencing was done on a sample of PBMCs. The CDR3 reads CASSEGPWEETQYF. The DNA of the CDR3 is TGTGCCAGCAGTGAGGGCCCCTGGGAGGAGACCCAGTACTTC.